This T cell receptor (beta chain) was sequenced for a study of CD8 T cells in ankylosing spondylitis. 5'-RACE, quantitative and with molecular barcodes, yielded the TCR beta libraries. MiXCR was run by TCRdb on the 5' RACE reads, yielding one entry per CDR3 protein. This table has 200,000 to 300,000 distinct CDR3 sequences, around 11% appearing once. Study-level findings and limits: Prior work had noted some motif variants in reactive arthritis blood and synovial fluid.

Turning to this clonotype: Its specificity is not known. A much larger clone lies one base from this, so it may be a read error.

CDR1 and CDR2 from the germline V gene are MNHNY and SVGAGI (reference sequence). This CDR3 has 11 amino acids. The V and J genes are TRBV6-6 and TRBJ2-7; D gene uncertain. This clonotype was sampled from a male donor with ankylosing spondylitis or in good health (not recorded which). The material sequenced was blood, either unsorted or a sorted T cell fraction (not recorded which). CDR3 nucleotide sequence: TGTGCCGGCAGTACGTGGGGAGAGCAGTACTTC. Its protein product is CAGSTWGEQYF.